Reported below is one T cell receptor beta chain. Its cognate antigen has yet to be identified. No much larger clonotype is one base removed from it; base qualities were not supplied. The data were taken from a study of T cell responses to AZD1222 COVID-19 vaccine (dated by TCRdb to about 2021). Background on the whole study: AZD1222 recipients whose second dose came at about 4 weeks and those whose second dose came at about 12 weeks were combined into one group, since spike-specific TCR depth and breadth did not differ between the two schedules. TCR sequencing covered 230 to 250 trial participants: 200 to 210 given two doses of AZD1222 and 26 given two doses of MenACWY control vaccine. Trial participants were enrolled into age subgroups of 18-55, 56-69 and 70-plus years, which contained approximately 150, 28 and 58 TCR-sequenced participants, respectively.

V was cut back by 2 bases and J by 7 bases, leaving a gap of 7 bases between them. The CDR3 sequence holds 12 residues, the cysteine and phenylalanine included. Only the CDR3 DNA stays, 36 bases, in frame from base 1. CDR1 and CDR2, per the germline V gene, are SGHRS and YFSETQ. In the paper's terms, the time point label means: baseline before first vaccination. Vaccinee samples were obtained from the UK trials COV001 and COV002, which included a single-blind randomized controlled phase 2/3 trial of AZD1222 (ChAdOx1 nCoV-19) in healthy adults. For TCRbeta chain sequencing, PBMC samples from trial participants were taken at day 0 and at day 28 after the second dose. The CDR3 regions of human TCRbeta chains were analyzed by immunosequencing. From the authors' description of their analysis: TCRs in the repertoires were compared against a reference library of SARS-CoV-2-specific TCRs that had been generated with the MIRA antigen-specificity platform. Breadth was defined as the fraction of unique TCRs that were SARS-CoV-2-associated, and depth was defined as the fraction of total T cells that were SARS-CoV-2-associated. Each spike-specific TCR was assigned to its reactive spike region and to a CD4 or CD8 class using the MIRA data. Log10-transformed breadth and depth values were compared by one-way ANOVA with Sidak's multiple comparisons tests. TCRdb mirrors the immuneACCESS table, restricted to in-frame sequences. Some clones are absent from its copies; in checked studies, under half trace to an unresolved V gene, and the reason for the others is unknown. V, J and clone size are taken as reported in that table, and D and trimming were inferred from the DNA itself. Within this sample are tens of thousands of clones, with about 88% of them counted one time only. Together, the top ten hold about an eighth of the sample.

What the research found in general, with its limitations: Most participants were white British and females outnumbered males, and the authors suggested that clonal diversity may have been underestimated. Spike-specific TCR breadth and depth rose significantly after two AZD1222 doses compared with day 0 and with MenACWY recipients. Reportedly, close to half of the unique spike-specific TCRs recognized epitopes lying outside the regions that are mutated in the B.1.351 and B.1.1.7 variants. Because no day 14 peak-response samples were available, the repertoires could be characterized only after the peak T cell response. The 56-69-year group was small, and its depth increase did not reach significance, likely because of low power. Vaccine-associated CD4 TCRs spanned the whole spike protein, with dominant responses in regions 160-218 and 743-854. Conclusions about previously exposed vaccinees are limited, since just 6 or 7 AZD1222 recipients were seropositive for SARS-CoV-2 at baseline.

This receptor was taken from an adult in good health. The sequencing used peripheral blood, collected on day 0 of AZD1222 vaccination. Recombination joined TRBV5-1 with TRBJ2-1, with the D gene call left open. The nucleotides are TGCGCCAGCAGCTTAACCAGGAATGAGCAGTTCTTC. This yields the protein CASSLTRNEQFF.